This T cell receptor (beta chain) was documented in a study of STAT5B mutations in CD4+ large granular lymphocyte leukemia. Concerning this clone itself: Antigen: not known.

Clones were sequenced by immunoSEQ multiplex PCR, and TCRdb holds only the in-frame ones, with some missing. The sample lists 30,000 or so clones, more than 65% occurring once. Study-wide results and caveats: Higher CD4+ than CD8+ T-LGLL clonality might reflect small sample size. 25% of private leukemic clonotypes occurred rarely in other patients' non-leukemic repertoires. 8/27 top patient clones versus 2/35 control clones were TRBV06-family.

CDR3 length: 15 residues. Trimming removed 3 bases from V and 7 bases from J; junction bases left unmatched: 12. Germline V gene data show CDR1 as SGDLS and CDR2 as YYNGEE. The sample consisted of CD4+ T cells from blood buffy coats. The sequence derives from a human donor in good health. The chain combines TRBV9 with TRBJ2-7, with 8 bases lining up with TRBD2. The CDR3 nucleotides read TGTGCCAGCAGCGCCTACGGGACTAGGGTGGAAGAGCAGTACTTC. Amino acids: CASSAYGTRVEEQYF.